The 31 T cell receptor beta chains listed next were all sequenced from one sample in a study of T cell changes during pregnancy in multiple sclerosis. Generated by immunoSEQ multiplex PCR, the TCRdb table keeps only in-frame clones and is missing some. The sample has over 60,000 clones, 96% seen once; the top ten hold 2% to 3%. The source was CD8+ T cells from peripheral blood mononuclear cells, collected after pregnancy. These receptors all come from a female donor with multiple sclerosis, enrolled in a pregnancy study.

This chain joins TRBV4-3 and TRBJ1-2, with D possibly matching TRBD1 (5 bases). The CDR3 extends over 16 amino acids. With 0 bases removed from V and 1 base from J, the gap between germline ends came to 12 bases. Germline-derived CDR1 and CDR2 are LGHNA and YSLEER. CDR3 region: CASSQDREGSNYGYTF. CDR3 sequence (DNA): TGCGCCAGCAGCCAAGACAGGGAGGGAAGTAACTATGGCTACACCTTC.

V usage is TRBV27 and J usage is TRBJ2-7, with 10 bases identical to TRBD1. Germline V gene sequence: CDR1 MNHEY, CDR2 SMNVEV (reference sequence). The CDR3 runs 14 residues. The ends lost 5 bases at V and 6 bases at J; junction bases unmatched: 7. CDR3 amino acids: CASSGWTGGSEQYF. CDR3 in DNA: TGTGCCAGCAGTGGGTGGACAGGGGGGAGCGAGCAGTACTTC.

V is TRBV4-1 and J is TRBJ2-3; the D is unclear. CDR1 is MGHRA, CDR2 YSYEKL, per germline. The ends were cut back, 0 bases at V and 7 bases at J, with 11 bases in the middle. This CDR3 comprises 14 residues. Here the CDR3 reads CASSQEPGLNTQYF. CDR3 DNA sequence: TGCGCCAGCAGCCAAGAACCAGGATTAAATACGCAGTATTTT.

The chain couples TRBV7-9 to TRBJ2-2, with unresolved D. The V gene lost 2 bases and the J gene lost 6 bases, with 7 bases spanning the gap. The CDR3 has 13 residues. The germline V gene has CDR1 SEHNR and CDR2 FQNEAQ (reference sequence). The CDR3 sequence is CASSLPSAGELFF. CDR3 nucleotides: TGTGCCAGCAGCTTACCGAGTGCCGGGGAGCTGTTTTTT.

This chain joins TRBV10-3 and TRBJ2-5, with D tentatively TRBD1 (5 bases). The CDR3 extends over 15 amino acids. V lost 0 bases and J lost 3, with 11 bases in between. Germline CDR1 reads ENHRY; CDR2 reads SYGVKD. In DNA form, the CDR3 reads TGTGCCATCAGTGAGTCGAATATAGGGGAAGAGACCCAGTACTTC. The encoded protein is CAISESNIGEETQYF.

Only one count was recorded for this clone. J is TRBJ2-1 and V is TRBV19, with 8 bases identical to TRBD2. The CDR3 is 17 amino acids. V shed 1 base and J 0 bases; nucleotides not matched to a gene: 5. CDR1 LNHDA and CDR2 SQIVND come from the germline V gene (reference sequence). DNA for the CDR3: TGTGCCAGTAGTATAGCGGGAGGGCCGGGCTCCTACAATGAGCAGTTCTTC. This encodes CASSIAGGPGSYNEQFF.

For the CDR3, the DNA is TGTGCCAGCAGCTTGGAGACTAGTAATGAGCAGTTCTTC. Amino acids: CASSLETSNEQFF. V gene TRBV5-4 combines with J gene TRBJ2-1; D is possibly TRBD2 (6 bases). V lost 0 bases and J 7 bases, leaving 8 bases between the germline ends. Per germline, CDR1 SGHNT and CDR2 YYREEE (reference sequence). The CDR3 is 13 residues long. Based on the CDR3 plus reference TRBV5-4 and TRBJ2-1, the full variable domain is ETGVTQSPTHLIKTRGQQVTLRCSSQSGHNTVSWYQQALGQGPQFIFQYYREEENGRGNFPPRFSGLQFPNYSSELNVNALELDDSALYLCASSLETSNEQFFGPGTRLTVL.

The J gene is TRBJ2-5, the V gene TRBV5-1; D is perhaps TRBD1 (5 bases). The ends were cut back, 4 bases at V and 6 bases at J, with 13 bases in the middle. This CDR3 has 13 residues. Per germline, CDR1 SGHRS and CDR2 YFSETQ. This chain's CDR3 is CASSPGPGQTQYF. CDR3 nucleotides: TGCGCCAGCAGCCCCGGGCCAGGGCAGACCCAGTACTTC.

A few counts support this clone. The V call is TRBV27, the J call TRBJ1-1, with D perhaps matching TRBD1 (5 bases). The CDR3 runs 15 residues. V lost 0 bases and J lost 0, with 8 bases in between. Germline CDR1 reads MNHEY; CDR2 reads SMNVEV (reference sequence). DNA for the CDR3: TGTGCCAGCAGTTTATCATCAGGGATGAACACTGAAGCTTTCTTT. Translation gives CASSLSSGMNTEAFF.

This clone was detected only once. This chain connects TRBV6-4 to TRBJ2-1, with 10 bases matching TRBD2. The CDR3 has 15 amino acids. V trimming: 8 bases; J trimming: 1 base; junction bases outside the gene matches: 5. Germline-derived CDR1 and CDR2 are MRHNA and SNTAGT. The CDR3 nucleotides read TGTGCCAGCGGAAGGACTAGCGGTTCCTACAATGAGCAGTTCTTC. Translated, it gives CASGRTSGSYNEQFF.

The chain has TRBV4-3 and TRBJ1-5; D unclear. CDR3 size: 15 residues. V was shortened by 0 bases and J by 0 bases, with 6 bases between the two germline ends. CDR1 and CDR2 from the germline V gene are LGHNA and YSLEER. DNA for the CDR3: TGCGCCAGCAGCCAAGATTCGTATAGCAATCAGCCCCAGCATTTT. As protein: CASSQDSYSNQPQHF.

The rearrangement joins TRBV13 to TRBJ2-3, with 7 bases matching TRBD1. CDR3 length equals 13 residues. The germline gives CDR1 PRHDT, CDR2 FYEKMQ (reference sequence). The junction had 1 base not matched to a gene; V was cut back by 3 bases and J by 4 bases. CDR3 DNA: TGTGCCAGCAGCTTTACAGGGGCAGATACGCAGTATTTT. This encodes CASSFTGADTQYF.

In this sample, this clone turned up once. The CDR3 region has the DNA TGTGCCAGCAGTCCTTCTACCGCTAGCACAGATACGCAGTATTTT. As protein: CASSPSTASTDTQYF. V gene TRBV2 combines with J gene TRBJ2-3; D call uncertain. Per the germline V gene, CDR1 is SNHLY and CDR2 is FYNNEI. V was pared by 5 bases and J by 0 bases, with 12 bases between. This CDR3 has 15 amino acids.

This sequence joins TRBV6-6 and TRBJ2-7; 7 bases align to TRBD2. V lost 5 bases, J lost 3 bases, and 1 base stayed unmatched. Germline-derived CDR1 and CDR2 are MNHNY and SVGAGI (reference sequence). The length of the CDR3 is 12 residues. CDR3 DNA: TGTGCCAGCAGTACTAGCGTCTACGAGCAGTACTTC. Its protein product is CASSTSVYEQYF.

This clone was seen a single time. The J gene is TRBJ1-1, the V gene TRBV14; D unclear. The germline V gene encodes CDR1 SGHDN and CDR2 FVKESK. V lost 4 bases to trimming and J lost 1 base, with 7 bases between them. The CDR3 has 13 residues. The CDR3 sequence is CASSLGGNTEAFF. For the CDR3, the DNA is TGTGCCAGCAGCCTTGGAGGGAACACTGAAGCTTTCTTT.

This clone has just one count. V is TRBV7-9 and J is TRBJ2-3; D is undetermined. The V end lost 5 bases, the J end lost 0 bases, and 15 bases lay between the germline ends. The germline gives CDR1 SEHNR, CDR2 FQNEAQ (reference sequence). The CDR3 consists of 16 residues. The CDR3 DNA follows: TGTGCCAGCAGCCACCCTAGGCGGCAGAGCACAGATACGCAGTATTTT. This codes for CASSHPRRQSTDTQYF.

The V call is TRBV7-9, the J call TRBJ2-7, with TRBD1 as a possible D gene (5 bases). The CDR3 has 18 amino acids. V was pared by 0 bases and J by 2 bases, with 20 bases between. Germline V gene data show CDR1 as SEHNR and CDR2 as FQNEAQ (reference sequence). In nucleotides, the CDR3 is TGTGCCAGCAGCTTAGCGAGCTGGTGGCACCCCAGGGCCTACGAGCAGTACTTC. It specifies CASSLASWWHPRAYEQYF.

The chain is built from TRBV13 and TRBJ2-7, with D perhaps TRBD2 (6 bases). This CDR3 region has 14 residues. Germline V gene data show CDR1 as PRHDT and CDR2 as FYEKMQ (reference sequence). With 3 bases removed from V and 2 bases from J, the gap between germline ends came to 11 bases. The CDR3 region is CASSFYTSPYEQYF. The CDR3 nucleotides are TGTGCCAGCAGCTTCTATACTAGCCCCTACGAGCAGTACTTC.

The V call is TRBV5-1, the J call TRBJ2-3, with 9 nucleotides matching TRBD2. From germline, CDR1 is SGHRS and CDR2 YFSETQ. The length of the CDR3 is 17 residues. Trimming cost V 0 bases and J 3 bases; bases outside gene matches: 8. CDR3 coding DNA: TGCGCCAGCAGCTTGGAGGTTAGCGGGAGAGATACAGATACGCAGTATTTT. Its translation: CASSLEVSGRDTDTQYF. Combining the CDR3 with reference TRBV5-1 and TRBJ2-3 gives the whole variable domain KAGVTQTPRYLIKTRGQQVTLSCSPISGHRSVSWYQQTPGQGLQFLFEYFSETQRNKGNFPGRFSGRQFSNSRSEMNVSTLELGDSALYLCASSLEVSGRDTDTQYFGPGTRLTVL.

The V and J genes are TRBV9 and TRBJ1-5; TRBD1 might be the D (6 bases). The CDR3 is 15 amino acids. Germline CDR1 SGDLS, CDR2 YYNGEE. The V end lost 4 bases, the J end lost 4 bases, and 15 bases lay between the germline ends. The CDR3 region has the DNA TGTGCCAGCAGCCCCCAGGGGTATCCGAATCAGCCCCAGCATTTT. Translated, it gives CASSPQGYPNQPQHF.

This sequence joins TRBV2 and TRBJ2-4; tentative D call: TRBD2 (5 bases). Trimming took off 3 bases at V and 12 bases at J, with 18 bases between the two ends. CDR3 length equals 14 residues. The V gene's germline CDR1 is SNHLY and CDR2 FYNNEI. The DNA for the CDR3 is TGTGCCAGCAGTGATCCCGGGATAGCGATGGGTCAGTACTTC. It codes for CASSDPGIAMGQYF.

The rearrangement uses TRBV27 and TRBJ2-3, with 8 bases matching TRBD1. The V gene's germline CDR1 is MNHEY and CDR2 SMNVEV (reference sequence). This CDR3 contains 15 residues. With V trimmed by 6 bases and J by 7 bases, 12 bases remained unmatched. CDR3 residues: CASRPGAGGRYTQYF. The CDR3 region has the DNA TGTGCCAGCAGGCCAGGGGCAGGGGGCAGATATACGCAGTATTTT.

The gene calls are TRBV29-1 and TRBJ2-1, with 8 nucleotides matching TRBD2. The V and J ends lost 3 bases and 8 bases, in that order; junction bases with no gene match: 9. The CDR3 is 14 amino acids. CDR1 is SQVTM and CDR2 is ANQGSEA in the germline V gene. CDR3 DNA sequence: TGCAGCGTTGAGGGGGTAGCGGGAACGTATGAGCAGTTCTTC. Its translation is CSVEGVAGTYEQFF.

The V call is TRBV6-5, the J call TRBJ2-1, with 12 nucleotides matching TRBD2. Germline values: CDR1 MNHEY, CDR2 SVGAGI. CDR3 length: 15 residues. The ends lost 4 bases at V and 13 bases at J; junction bases unmatched: 11. Here the CDR3 reads CASSSTSGSYGIQFF. The CDR3, as DNA: TGTGCCAGCAGTTCGACTAGCGGGAGCTACGGGATTCAGTTCTTC.

This sequence joins TRBV27 and TRBJ1-1, with D unresolved. The CDR3 runs to 13 residues. Trimming took off 2 bases at V and 2 bases at J, with 6 bases between the two ends. Per the germline V gene, CDR1 is MNHEY and CDR2 is SMNVEV (reference sequence). The CDR3 DNA reads as TGTGCCAGCAGTTTAGGCCCCAACACTGAAGCTTTCTTT. This gives the protein CASSLGPNTEAFF.

V is TRBV5-6 and J is TRBJ2-7, with a tentative D call TRBD2 (5 bases). Trimming took off 4 bases at V and 2 bases at J, with 13 bases between the two ends. CDR1 is SGHDT, CDR2 YYEEEE, per germline. CDR3 length: 14 amino acids. The CDR3 protein is CASSIGGHAYEQYF. CDR3 DNA: TGTGCCAGCAGCATAGGAGGCCATGCCTACGAGCAGTACTTC.

The chain carries TRBV19 and TRBJ1-1; tentatively, D is TRBD1 (6 bases). Germline V gene sequence: CDR1 LNHDA, CDR2 SQIVND (reference sequence). CDR3 length: 14 residues. Trimming removed 8 bases from V and 1 base from J, with 14 bases in between. As DNA, the CDR3 is TGTGCCAGTGGTCTAGGCAGGGGGAACACTGAAGCTTTCTTT. Its translation is CASGLGRGNTEAFF.

The chain recombines TRBV28 with TRBJ2-2, with 8 nucleotides matching TRBD2. Germline CDR1 reads MDHEN; CDR2 reads SYDVKM. With V trimmed by 2 bases and J by 2 bases, 10 bases remained unmatched. The CDR3 length is 18 residues. The CDR3 spells CASSLTAGANSNTGELFF. The DNA for the CDR3 is TGTGCCAGCAGTTTAACAGCGGGAGCGAATTCTAACACCGGGGAGCTGTTTTTT.

V is TRBV10-3 and J is TRBJ2-7; D gene uncertain. The CDR3 length is 14 residues. Germline V gene data show CDR1 as ENHRY and CDR2 as SYGVKD. V was clipped by 6 bases and J by 3 bases, with 15 bases between them. CDR3 region: CAISSSPSGYEQYF. The CDR3 nucleotides are TGTGCCATCAGCTCGAGTCCCTCAGGCTACGAGCAGTACTTC.

The chain is built from TRBV4-2 and TRBJ2-1; 8 nucleotides align to TRBD1. V lost 2 bases and J lost 9; bases outside the gene matches: 3. This CDR3 comprises 13 residues. CDR1 and CDR2 (germline): LGHNA, YNFKEQ. For the CDR3, the DNA is TGTGCCAGCAGCCAATGGACAGGGTTTGAGCAGTTCTTC. Protein product: CASSQWTGFEQFF.

The chain uses TRBV2 and TRBJ1-3; 9 nucleotides align to TRBD1. V trimming: 6 bases; J trimming: 3 bases; junction bases outside the gene matches: 9. Germline V lookup: CDR1 SNHLY, CDR2 FYNNEI. CDR3 length: 16 amino acids. CDR3 bases: TGTGCCAGCAGAATTCACACAGGGGGCTTTGGAAACACCATATATTTT. As protein: CASRIHTGGFGNTIYF.